The table lists the clone carrying this T cell receptor (beta chain) with a count of one. Its antigen is unidentified. The sample originates from a study of graft-versus-host responses after intestinal transplantation. Background on the study: Every recipient underwent anti-thymocyte globulin induction, then tacrolimus and steroids for two to four years. Overall study results and limits: The recipient marrow held GvH clones, and some of them showed up first in ileum or blood.

Germline CDR1 reads SGDLS; CDR2 reads YYNGEE. After removal of 5 bases from V and 2 bases from J, the junction contained 5 bases not matched to a gene. The CDR3 is 15 residues long. TCRdb keeps only in-frame clones here, not all; method: immunoSEQ multiplex PCR. The table shows some 48,000 clones, with approximately 95% occurring only once. The clonotype was recovered from a human donor who was the organ donor for an intestinal transplant. The source was unstimulated CD8+ T cells sorted from spleen or lymph node cells, collected before transplant. This chain connects TRBV9 to TRBJ2-5; 11 bases align to TRBD2. The CDR3 bases are TGTGCCAGCAGTCCACCTAGCGGGGGGCAAGAGACCCAGTACTTC. Amino acids: CASSPPSGGQETQYF.